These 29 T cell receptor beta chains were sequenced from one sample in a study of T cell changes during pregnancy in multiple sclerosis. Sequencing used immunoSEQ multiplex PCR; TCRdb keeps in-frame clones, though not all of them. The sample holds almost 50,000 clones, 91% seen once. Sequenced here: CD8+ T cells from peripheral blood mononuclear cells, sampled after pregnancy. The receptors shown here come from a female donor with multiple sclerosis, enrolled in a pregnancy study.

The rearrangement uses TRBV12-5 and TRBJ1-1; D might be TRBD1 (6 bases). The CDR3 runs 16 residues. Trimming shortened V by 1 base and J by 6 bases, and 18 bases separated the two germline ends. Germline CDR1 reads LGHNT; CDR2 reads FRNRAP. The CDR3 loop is CASGLARQDGSAEAFF. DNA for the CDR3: TGTGCTAGTGGTTTGGCCCGACAGGACGGGTCTGCTGAAGCTTTCTTT.

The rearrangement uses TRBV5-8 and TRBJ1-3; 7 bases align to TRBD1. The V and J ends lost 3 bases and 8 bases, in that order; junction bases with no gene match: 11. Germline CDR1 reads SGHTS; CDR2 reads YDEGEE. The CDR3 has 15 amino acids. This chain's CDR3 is CASSSRQGLFDTIYF. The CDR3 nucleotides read TGTGCCAGCAGCTCGCGACAGGGTCTTTTTGACACCATATATTTT.

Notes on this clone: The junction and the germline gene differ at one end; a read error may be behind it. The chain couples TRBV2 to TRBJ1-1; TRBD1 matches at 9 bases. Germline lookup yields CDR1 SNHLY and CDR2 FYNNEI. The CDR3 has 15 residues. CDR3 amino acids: CASRDRGEGGTEAFF. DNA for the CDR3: TGTGCCAGCCGTGACAGGGGGGAAGGTGGCACTGAAGCTTTCTTT.

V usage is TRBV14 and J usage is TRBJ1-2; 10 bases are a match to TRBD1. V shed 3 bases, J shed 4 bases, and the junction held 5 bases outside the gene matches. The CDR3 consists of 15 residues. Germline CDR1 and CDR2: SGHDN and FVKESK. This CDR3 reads CASSHAGQGSYGYTF. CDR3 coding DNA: TGTGCCAGCAGCCATGCGGGACAGGGGAGCTATGGCTACACCTTC.

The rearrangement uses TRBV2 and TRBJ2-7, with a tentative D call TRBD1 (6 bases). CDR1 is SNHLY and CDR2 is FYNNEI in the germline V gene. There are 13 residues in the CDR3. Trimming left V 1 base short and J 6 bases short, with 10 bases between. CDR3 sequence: CASSEVGAGEQYF. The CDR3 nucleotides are TGTGCCAGCAGTGAAGTGGGGGCGGGCGAGCAGTACTTC.

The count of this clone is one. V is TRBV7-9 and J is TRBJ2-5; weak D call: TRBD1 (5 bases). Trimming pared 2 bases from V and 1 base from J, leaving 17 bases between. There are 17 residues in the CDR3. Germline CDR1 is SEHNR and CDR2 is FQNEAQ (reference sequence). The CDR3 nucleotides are TGTGCCAGCAGCTTACCAACCAAGACAGTCTTCCAAGAGACCCAGTACTTC. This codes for CASSLPTKTVFQETQYF.

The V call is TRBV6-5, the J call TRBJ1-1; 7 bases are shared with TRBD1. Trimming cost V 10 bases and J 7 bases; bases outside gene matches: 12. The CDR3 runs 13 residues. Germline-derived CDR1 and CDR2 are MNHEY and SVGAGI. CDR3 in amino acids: CATLLGGGIEAFF. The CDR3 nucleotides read TGTGCCACCTTACTAGGAGGGGGCATTGAAGCTTTCTTT.

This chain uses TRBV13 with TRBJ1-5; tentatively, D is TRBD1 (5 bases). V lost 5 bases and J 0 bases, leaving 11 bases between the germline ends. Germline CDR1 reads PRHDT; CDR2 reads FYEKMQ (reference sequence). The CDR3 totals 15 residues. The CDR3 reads CASSNGTYSNQPQHF. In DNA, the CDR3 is TGTGCCAGCAGCAACGGGACTTATAGCAATCAGCCCCAGCATTTT.

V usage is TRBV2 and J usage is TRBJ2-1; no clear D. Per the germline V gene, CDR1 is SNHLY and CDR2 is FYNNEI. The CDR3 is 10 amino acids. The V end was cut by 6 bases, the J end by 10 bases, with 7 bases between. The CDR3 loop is CASSLLEQFF. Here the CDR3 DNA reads TGTGCCAGCAGCCTACTGGAGCAGTTCTTC.

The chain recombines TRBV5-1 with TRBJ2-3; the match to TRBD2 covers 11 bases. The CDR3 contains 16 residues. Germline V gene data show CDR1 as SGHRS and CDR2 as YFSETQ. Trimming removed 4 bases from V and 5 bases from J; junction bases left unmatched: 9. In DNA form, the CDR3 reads TGCGCCAGCAGCCTGAGACTAGCGGGGTTGCTAGATACGCAGTATTTT. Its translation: CASSLRLAGLLDTQYF.

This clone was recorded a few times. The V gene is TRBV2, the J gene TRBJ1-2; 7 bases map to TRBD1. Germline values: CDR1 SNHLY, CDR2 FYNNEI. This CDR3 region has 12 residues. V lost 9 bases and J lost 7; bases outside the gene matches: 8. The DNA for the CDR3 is TGTGCCAGAGAGACAGGGTTGGGTGGCTACACCTTC. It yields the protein CARETGLGGYTF. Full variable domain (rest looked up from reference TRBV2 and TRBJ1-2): EPEVTQTPSHQVTQMGQEVILRCVPISNHLYFYWYRQILGQKVEFLVSFYNNEISEKSEIFDDQFSVERPDGSNFTLKIRSTKLEDSAMYFCARETGLGGYTFGSGTRLTVV.

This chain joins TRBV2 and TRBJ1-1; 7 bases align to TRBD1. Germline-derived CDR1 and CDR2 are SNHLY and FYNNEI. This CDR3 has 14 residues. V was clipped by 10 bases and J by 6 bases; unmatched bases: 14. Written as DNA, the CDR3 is TGTGCCATCTTACCGACAGGGAAGTTCGCTGAAGCTTTCTTT. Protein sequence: CAILPTGKFAEAFF.

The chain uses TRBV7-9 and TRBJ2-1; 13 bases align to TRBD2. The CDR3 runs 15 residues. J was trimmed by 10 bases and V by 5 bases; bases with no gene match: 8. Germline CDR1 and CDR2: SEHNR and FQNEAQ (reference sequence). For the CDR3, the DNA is TGTGCCAGCAGCCAAACTAGCGGGAGGGCCGGGGAGCAGTTCTTC. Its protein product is CASSQTSGRAGEQFF.

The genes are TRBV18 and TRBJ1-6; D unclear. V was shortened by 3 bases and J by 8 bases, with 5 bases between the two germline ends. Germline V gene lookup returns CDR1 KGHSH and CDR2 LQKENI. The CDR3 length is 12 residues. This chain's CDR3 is CASSPSDSPLHF. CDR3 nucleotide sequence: TGTGCCAGCTCACCCTCGGATTCACCCCTCCACTTT.

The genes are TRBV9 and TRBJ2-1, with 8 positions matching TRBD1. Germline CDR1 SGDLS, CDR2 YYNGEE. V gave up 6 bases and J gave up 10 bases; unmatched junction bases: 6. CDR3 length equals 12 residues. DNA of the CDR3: TGTGCCAGCAACCTAGACAGGGGCGAGCAGTTCTTC. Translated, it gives CASNLDRGEQFF.

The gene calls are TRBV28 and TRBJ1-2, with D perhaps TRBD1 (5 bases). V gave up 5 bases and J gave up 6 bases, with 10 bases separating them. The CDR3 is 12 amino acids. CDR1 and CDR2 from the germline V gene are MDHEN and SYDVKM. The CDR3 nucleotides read TGTGCCAGCAGTGGGGGGGGTAATGGCTACACCTTC. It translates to CASSGGGNGYTF.

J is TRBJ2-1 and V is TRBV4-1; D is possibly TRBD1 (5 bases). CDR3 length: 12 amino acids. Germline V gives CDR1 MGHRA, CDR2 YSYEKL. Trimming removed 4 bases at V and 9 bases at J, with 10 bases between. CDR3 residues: CASSLGEGEQFF. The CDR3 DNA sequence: TGCGCCAGCAGCCTAGGGGAAGGTGAGCAGTTCTTC.

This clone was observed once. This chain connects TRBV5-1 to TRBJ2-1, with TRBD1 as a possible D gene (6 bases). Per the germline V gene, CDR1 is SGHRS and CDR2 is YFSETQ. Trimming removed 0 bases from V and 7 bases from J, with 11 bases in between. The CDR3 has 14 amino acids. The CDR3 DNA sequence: TGCGCCAGCAGCTTGGGGACAGCCTTTAATGAGCAGTTCTTC. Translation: CASSLGTAFNEQFF.

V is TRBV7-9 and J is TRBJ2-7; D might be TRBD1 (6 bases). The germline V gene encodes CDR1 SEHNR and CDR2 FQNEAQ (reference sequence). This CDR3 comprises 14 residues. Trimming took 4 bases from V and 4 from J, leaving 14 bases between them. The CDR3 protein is CASSSRDNLYEQYF. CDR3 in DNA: TGTGCCAGCAGCTCCCGGGACAACCTTTACGAGCAGTACTTC.

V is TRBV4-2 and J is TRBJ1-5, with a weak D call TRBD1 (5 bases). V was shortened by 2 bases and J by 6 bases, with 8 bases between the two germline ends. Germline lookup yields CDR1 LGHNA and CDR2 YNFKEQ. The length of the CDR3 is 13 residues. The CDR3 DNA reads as TGTGCCAGCAGCCAACGCGGGACTCAGCCCCAGCATTTT. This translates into CASSQRGTQPQHF.

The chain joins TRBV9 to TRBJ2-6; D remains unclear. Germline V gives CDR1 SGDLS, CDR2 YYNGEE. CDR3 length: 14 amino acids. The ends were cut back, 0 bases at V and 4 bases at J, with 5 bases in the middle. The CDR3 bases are TGTGCCAGCAGCGTAGTCTCCGGGGCCAACGTCCTGACTTTC. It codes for CASSVVSGANVLTF.

CDR3 sequence: CASSKGRRSSYEQYF. For the CDR3, the DNA is TGTGCCAGTAGTAAAGGACGGAGGAGCTCCTACGAGCAGTACTTC. The chain is built from TRBV19 and TRBJ2-7, with D possibly matching TRBD2 (5 bases). CDR1 is LNHDA and CDR2 is SQIVND in the germline V gene (reference sequence). Trimming stripped 4 bases from V and 0 bases from J, with 13 bases between. The CDR3 is made up of 15 amino acids.

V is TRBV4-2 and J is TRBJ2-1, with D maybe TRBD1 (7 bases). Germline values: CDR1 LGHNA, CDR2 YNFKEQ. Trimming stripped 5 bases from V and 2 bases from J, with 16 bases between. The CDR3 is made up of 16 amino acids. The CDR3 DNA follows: TGTGCCAGCAGCACCCACAGGGGACTGACCTACAATGAGCAGTTCTTC. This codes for CASSTHRGLTYNEQFF.

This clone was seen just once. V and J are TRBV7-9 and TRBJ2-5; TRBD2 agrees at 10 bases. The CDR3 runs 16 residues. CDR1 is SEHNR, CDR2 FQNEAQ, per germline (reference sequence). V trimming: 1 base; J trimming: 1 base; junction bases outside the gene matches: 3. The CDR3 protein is CASSLGVAGGQETQYF. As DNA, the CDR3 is TGTGCCAGCAGCTTAGGAGTAGCGGGGGGCCAAGAGACCCAGTACTTC.

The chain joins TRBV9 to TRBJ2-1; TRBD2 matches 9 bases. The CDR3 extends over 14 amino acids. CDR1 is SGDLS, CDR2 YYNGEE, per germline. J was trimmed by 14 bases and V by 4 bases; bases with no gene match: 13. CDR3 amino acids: CASSSLGGGVEKFF. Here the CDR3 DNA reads TGTGCCAGCAGCTCCTTGGGCGGGGGGGTGGAAAAGTTCTTC.

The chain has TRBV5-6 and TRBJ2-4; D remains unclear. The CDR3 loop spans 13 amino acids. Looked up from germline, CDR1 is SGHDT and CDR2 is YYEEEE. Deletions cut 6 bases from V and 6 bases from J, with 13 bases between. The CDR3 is CASTQSRLNIQYF. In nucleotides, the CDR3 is TGTGCCAGCACTCAGTCGCGGCTAAACATTCAGTACTTC.

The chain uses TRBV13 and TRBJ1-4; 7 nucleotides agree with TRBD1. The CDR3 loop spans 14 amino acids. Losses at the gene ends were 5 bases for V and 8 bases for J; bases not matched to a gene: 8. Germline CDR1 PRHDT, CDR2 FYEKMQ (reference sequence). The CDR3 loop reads CASSQSRGLEKLFF. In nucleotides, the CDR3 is TGTGCCAGCAGCCAGAGCAGGGGGTTGGAAAAACTGTTTTTT.

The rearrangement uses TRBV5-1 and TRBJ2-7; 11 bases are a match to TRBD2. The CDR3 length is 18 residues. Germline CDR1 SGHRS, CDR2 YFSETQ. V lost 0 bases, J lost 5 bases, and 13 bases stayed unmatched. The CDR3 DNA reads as TGCGCCAGCAGCTTGGCCGACGTACTAGCGGGGGTTAATGACGAGCAGTACTTC. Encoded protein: CASSLADVLAGVNDEQYF. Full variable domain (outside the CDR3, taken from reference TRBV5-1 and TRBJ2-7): KAGVTQTPRYLIKTRGQQVTLSCSPISGHRSVSWYQQTPGQGLQFLFEYFSETQRNKGNFPGRFSGRQFSNSRSEMNVSTLELGDSALYLCASSLADVLAGVNDEQYFGPGTRLTVT.

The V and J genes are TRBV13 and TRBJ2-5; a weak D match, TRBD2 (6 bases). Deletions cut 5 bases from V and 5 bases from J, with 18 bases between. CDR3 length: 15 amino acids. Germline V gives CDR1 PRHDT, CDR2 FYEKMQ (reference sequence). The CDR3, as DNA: TGTGCCAGCAGCCCAGGGACTGTGGGTGAGGAGACCCAGTACTTC. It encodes CASSPGTVGEETQYF.